The clone carrying this T cell receptor (beta chain) was found many times. Antigen unknown. Germline V gene sequence: CDR1 MNHNS, CDR2 SASEGT. Trimming removed 6 bases at V and 3 bases at J, with 17 bases between. This CDR3 has 16 amino acids. Arm-PCR of CDR3 regions and iRepertoire HTBI primers were used to build TCR beta libraries. TCRdb reanalysed the multiplex PCR reads using MiXCR and keeps one entry per CDR3 protein. The table records approximately 400,000 distinct CDR3 sequences, 23% of them present only once. The sample belongs to a study of regulatory T cells in long-lasting Graves disease. Documented time point: persistent/refractory GD, antithyroid drugs over 5 years with positive TRAb. RNA from PBMCs was the source of the TCR library. Study findings and constraints: TCR diversity in persistent Graves' patients was below that of newly diagnosed ones.

The specimen comprised peripheral blood mononuclear cells (PBMCs), sampled when the disease was refractory, from a patient treated with antithyroid drugs. The chain employs TRBV6-1 and TRBJ2-2; D may match TRBD1 or TRBD2 (5 bases each). The clonotype comes from a female donor with Graves disease. In DNA form, the CDR3 reads TGTGCCAGCAGAGGGACCCCCGCGGGTTACACCGGGGAGCTGTTTTTT. It encodes CASRGTPAGYTGELFF.